The 15 T cell receptor beta chains listed next were all sequenced from one sample in a study of early T cells in non-severe SARS-CoV-2 infection. TCRdb itself ran the 5' RACE reads through MiXCR, one entry per CDR3 protein. The sample lists more than 20,000 distinct CDR3 sequences; around 4% were seen once. The sequenced sample consisted of whole blood. Receptors were obtained from an adult who was a healthcare worker with PCR-confirmed SARS-CoV-2 infection or an uninfected control (not recorded which).

This clonotype was picked up many times. The genes are TRBV6-9 and TRBJ2-7; no clear D gene. V lost 7 bases and J 5 bases, leaving 21 bases between the germline ends. The CDR3 is 15 residues long. The germline V gene encodes CDR1 MNHGY and CDR2 SVAAGI. The CDR3 sequence: CASTYWTATIHEQYF. CDR3 bases: TGTGCCAGCACCTACTGGACGGCAACAATCCACGAGCAGTACTTC.

V gene TRBV4-1 combines with J gene TRBJ2-1; a weak D match, TRBD2 (6 bases). The length of the CDR3 is 19 residues. V dropped 1 base and J dropped 4 bases, with 23 bases sitting between them. Per germline, CDR1 MGHRA and CDR2 YSYEKL. CDR3 DNA sequence: TGCGCCAGCAGCCAAGGACTAGTGCCCACAACGCTTTGGTACAATGAGCAGTTCTTC. Protein product: CASSQGLVPTTLWYNEQFF.

This clonotype has ten or more counts. The DNA for the CDR3 is TGTGCCAGCAGCGTAGCCCCGGCCCAGCATTTT. Amino acids: CASSVAPAQHF. The chain is built from TRBV9 and TRBJ1-5; no clear D gene. Germline loops: CDR1 SGDLS, CDR2 YYNGEE. The V and J ends lost 0 bases and 11 bases respectively, with 6 bases between them. The CDR3 loop spans 11 amino acids.

This clonotype was picked up many times. This rearrangement joins TRBV12-3 or TRBV12-4 to TRBJ1-2; no definite D call. The CDR3 runs 12 residues. With 6 bases removed from V and 4 bases from J, the gap between germline ends came to 9 bases. CDR3 DNA: TGTGCCAGCAGACCAGACGGCTATGGCTACACCTTC. It specifies CASRPDGYGYTF.

Judged by abundance, this clonotype is medium-sized. The chain couples TRBV29-1 to TRBJ1-6; D is perhaps TRBD1 (5 bases). This CDR3 is 14 amino acids long. V was shortened by 5 bases and J by 5 bases, with 13 bases between the two germline ends. Germline V gives CDR1 SQVTM, CDR2 ANQGSEA. CDR3 residues: CSVQTRDDNSPLHF. The DNA of the CDR3 is TGCAGCGTTCAAACCCGGGACGATAATTCACCCCTCCACTTT. Supplemented by reference TRBV29-1 and TRBJ1-6, the full variable domain reads SAVISQKPSRDICQRGTSLTIQCQVDSQVTMMFWYRQQPGQSLTLIATANQGSEATYESGFVIDKFPISRPNLTFSTLTVSNMSPEDSSIYLCSVQTRDDNSPLHFGNGTRLTVT.

This clonotype occurred many times. The rearrangement joins TRBV11-2 to TRBJ2-1; TRBD2 matches 13 bases. The junction had 9 bases not matched to a gene; V was cut back by 6 bases and J by 7 bases. CDR3 size: 16 residues. CDR1 SGHAT and CDR2 FQNNGV come from the germline V gene. The CDR3 bases are TGTGCCAGCAGTCGACCCGGGACTAGCGGGGAGAATGAGCAGTTCTTC. Its translation: CASSRPGTSGENEQFF.

This clonotype came up many times. The rearrangement links TRBV11-2 to TRBJ2-1, with D perhaps given as TRBD1 or TRBD2 (6 bases each). The CDR3 has 15 residues. The germline V gene encodes CDR1 SGHAT and CDR2 FQNNGV. Trimming pared 6 bases from V and 3 bases from J, leaving 15 bases between. The CDR3 protein is CASRKWGAHYNEQFF. The DNA for the CDR3 is TGTGCCAGCAGGAAGTGGGGGGCCCACTACAATGAGCAGTTCTTC.

There are a few counts of this clonotype. The V and J genes are TRBV12-5 and TRBJ2-1; D remains ambiguous. The V and J ends lost 0 bases and 5 bases respectively, with 14 bases between them. The CDR3 runs to 16 residues. CDR1 and CDR2 (germline): LGHNT, FRNRAP. CDR3 coding DNA: TGTGCTAGTGGTTTGGTAGTTGTGGATACCCACAATGAGCAGTTCTTC. Its protein product is CASGLVVVDTHNEQFF.

This clonotype appeared many times. The chain recombines TRBV29-1 with TRBJ2-5; D may match TRBD1 or TRBD2 (5 bases each). In germline, CDR1 is SQVTM, CDR2 ANQGSEA. V was shortened by 6 bases and J by 8 bases, with 16 bases between the two germline ends. This CDR3 has 12 amino acids. In DNA, the CDR3 is TGCAGCGTGGGACCCGTCCCAGACACCCAGTACTTC. Protein sequence: CSVGPVPDTQYF.

This clonotype appeared many times. The rearrangement links TRBV5-1 to TRBJ2-1, with TRBD2 matching over 10 bases. J gave up 10 bases and V 5 bases, and 3 bases lay outside the gene matches. This CDR3 spans 12 amino acids. Germline CDR1 SGHRS, CDR2 YFSETQ. In DNA, the CDR3 is TGCGCCAGCAGAATTAGCGGGAGGGAGCAGTTCTTC. The encoded protein is CASRISGREQFF.

The rearrangement links TRBV27 to TRBJ1-5; 7 bases map to TRBD1. CDR1 MNHEY and CDR2 SMNVEV come from the germline V gene (reference sequence). V gave up 6 bases and J gave up 4 bases; unmatched junction bases: 6. The CDR3 totals 14 residues. The CDR3 coding sequence is TGTGCCAGCAGCTTCGAGGGGGCGAATCAGCCCCAGCATTTT. It codes for CASSFEGANQPQHF.

This clonotype occurred many times. CDR3 coding DNA: TGTGCCAGCAGCTTGGCTGGACTAGTGGAGACCCAGTACTTC. This encodes CASSLAGLVETQYF. The chain employs TRBV5-4 and TRBJ2-5; 7 nucleotides line up with TRBD2. Germline CDR1 SGHNT, CDR2 YYREEE (reference sequence). V dropped 0 bases and J dropped 5; count of bases not matched to a gene: 4. This CDR3 has 14 residues. Looking up the rest from reference TRBV5-4 and TRBJ2-5 gives the full variable domain: ETGVTQSPTHLIKTRGQQVTLRCSSQSGHNTVSWYQQALGQGPQFIFQYYREEENGRGNFPPRFSGLQFPNYSSELNVNALELDDSALYLCASSLAGLVETQYFGPGTRLLVL.

This clonotype has a count of ten or more. The chain joins TRBV10-1 to TRBJ2-1; D is possibly TRBD2 (5 bases). Germline V lookup: CDR1 WNHNN, CDR2 SYGVQD (reference sequence). Trimming removed 5 bases from V and 3 bases from J, with 23 bases in between. CDR3 size: 18 residues. CDR3 DNA sequence: TGCGCCAGCAGTCCCCTCACCGACCGGGGAGACAACTACAATGAGCAGTTCTTC. It codes for CASSPLTDRGDNYNEQFF.

This clonotype appeared many times. This sequence joins TRBV20-1 and TRBJ1-1, with D tentatively TRBD1 (5 bases). Germline assignment: CDR1 DFQATT and CDR2 SNEGSKA (reference sequence). CDR3 length equals 11 residues. V lost 0 bases to trimming and J lost 7 bases, with 6 bases between them. The chain's CDR3 is CSAREGVEAFF. The CDR3 coding sequence is TGCAGTGCTAGAGAAGGGGTTGAAGCTTTCTTT.

This clonotype was seen many times. V and J are TRBV15 and TRBJ2-1, with a tentative D call TRBD1 (6 bases). CDR3 size: 15 residues. CDR1 and CDR2 (germline): LNHNV, YYDKDF (reference sequence). Trimming removed 3 bases from V and 5 bases from J, with 14 bases in between. The CDR3 sequence is CATSSSQGKDNEQFF. CDR3 nucleotide sequence: TGTGCCACCAGCAGTTCCCAGGGGAAGGACAATGAGCAGTTCTTC.